The T cell receptor beta chain under discussion was sequenced for a study of blood T cells in healthy people across ages. Using a J-beta primer mix together with a sample-barcoded 5' primer, a second PCR was run for about 7 to 12 cycles. Each CDR3 protein is one row after TCRdb ran MiXCR on the 5' RACE reads. The top ten clones hold around 23% of a sample with around 1,800,000 distinct CDR3 sequences, about two fifths of them seen once. Points from the study as a whole: When set beside aged donors, long-lived donors presented more naive CD4+ cells and higher diversity. Strong correlation existed between TCR beta diversity and naive T cell percentage.

Drawing of peripheral blood yielded about 9.8 milliliters from each donor. A minimum of 6.5 million PBMCs was isolated per sample. Regarding this clonotype: The antigen remains undetermined.

After removal of 4 bases from V and 7 bases from J, the junction contained 12 bases not matched to a gene. Germline values: CDR1 SQVTM, CDR2 ANQGSEA. The CDR3 sequence is 15 residues long. J is TRBJ2-1 and V is TRBV29-1, with 8 bases identical to TRBD2. Sequenced: blood. The sequence was obtained from a human donor in good health. The CDR3 sequence: CSVAPGLGQFNEQFF. The CDR3 bases are TGCAGCGTTGCTCCGGGACTAGGCCAATTTAATGAGCAGTTCTTC.